Below, 6 T cell receptor beta chains from the same sample are listed, as sequenced in a study of shared clonotypes between healthy human individuals. Here immunoSEQ multiplex PCR was the method, and the copy in TCRdb shows in-frame clones only, minus some. The table includes around 1.9 million clones, under 95% detected once. Naive CD8 cells were CD45RO-negative, positively selected for CCR7, excluding terminally differentiated effector memory CD45RA+ cells. The source material was naive CD8+ T cells from PBMCs. The receptors derive from a young man in good health. Some clones in this sample may be carry-over from other donors' samples.

The genes are TRBV27 and TRBJ2-1; TRBD1 might be the D (5 bases). This CDR3 is 15 amino acids long. Trimming pared 0 bases from V and 6 bases from J, leaving 12 bases between. The germline V gene encodes CDR1 MNHEY and CDR2 SMNVEV (reference sequence). DNA of the CDR3: TGTGCCAGCAGTTTATCGCCAAGGGGCGGCAATGAGCAGTTCTTC. As protein: CASSLSPRGGNEQFF.

Written as DNA, the CDR3 is TGTGCCAGCAGTGGAGACAGGGATGACCTCTATGGCTACACCTTC. This codes for CASSGDRDDLYGYTF. V and J are TRBV4-2 and TRBJ1-2, with 7 bases fitting TRBD1. The CDR3 runs to 15 residues. The germline gives CDR1 LGHNA, CDR2 YNFKEQ. V dropped 6 bases and J dropped 4; count of bases not matched to a gene: 11.

V usage is TRBV4-2 and J usage is TRBJ2-7; D is possibly TRBD2 (6 bases). Between the trimmed V and J ends, which lost 0 bases and 0 bases, there was a span of 12 bases. The CDR3 consists of 16 residues. From germline, CDR1 is LGHNA and CDR2 YNFKEQ. The chain's CDR3 is CASSQDWLASSYEQYF. CDR3 sequence (DNA): TGTGCCAGCAGCCAAGATTGGCTAGCGAGCTCCTACGAGCAGTACTTC.

This sequence joins TRBV27 and TRBJ2-7, with 9 bases identical to TRBD1. The V segment lost 1 base and the J segment 6 bases; nucleotides outside the gene matches: 7. CDR1 and CDR2 (germline): MNHEY, SMNVEV (reference sequence). The CDR3 consists of 15 residues. CDR3 DNA: TGTGCCAGCAGTTTATTCGGGACAGGGCGAAGCGAGCAGTACTTC. It specifies CASSLFGTGRSEQYF.

V gene TRBV4-1 combines with J gene TRBJ2-1; 7 nucleotides match TRBD2. CDR3 length: 16 residues. The ends lost 0 bases at V and 3 bases at J; junction bases unmatched: 5. Germline-derived CDR1 and CDR2 are MGHRA and YSYEKL. The CDR3 loop is CASSQEAGPIYNEQFF. The DNA of the CDR3 is TGCGCCAGCAGCCAAGAAGCGGGACCCATCTACAATGAGCAGTTCTTC.

This chain links TRBV5-1 with TRBJ2-3; 7 bases agree with TRBD2. Germline V gene data show CDR1 as SGHRS and CDR2 as YFSETQ. The CDR3 totals 14 residues. V shed 1 base and J 6 bases; nucleotides not matched to a gene: 5. The CDR3 loop reads CASSLSGITDTQYF. The CDR3 region has the DNA TGCGCCAGCAGCTTGAGCGGGATCACCGATACGCAGTATTTT. Together with reference TRBV5-1 and TRBJ2-3, the CDR3 gives the full variable domain: KAGVTQTPRYLIKTRGQQVTLSCSPISGHRSVSWYQQTPGQGLQFLFEYFSETQRNKGNFPGRFSGRQFSNSRSEMNVSTLELGDSALYLCASSLSGITDTQYFGPGTRLTVL.